These 9 T cell receptor beta chains share one sample of origin, sequenced in a study of molecular identifiers for immune sequencing clone quantification. TCRdb re-derived calls from the PCR reads in MiXCR, one entry per CDR3 protein. Found here are some 320,000 distinct CDR3 sequences, roughly 23% of them singletons; the top ten hold 0.74%. Sequencing was carried out using naive CD8+ T cells from blood, with Jurkat cell RNA spiked in. Subset noted: FACS-sorted CD8+CD4-CCR7+CD45RA+ naive T cells. Every receptor here comes from a human donor in good health. Some libraries in this study had Jurkat cell RNA spiked in.

This clonotype was seen only a few times. The CDR3 does not end in the conserved phenylalanine or tryptophan, so this is likely a read error. The chain uses TRBV23-1 and TRBJ1-6, with no clear D. TRBV23-1 is placed among ORFs of uncertain function. There are 12 residues in the CDR3. Trimming took 6 bases from V and 10 from J, leaving 10 bases between them. This CDR3 is CASSLESSPLHL. Here the CDR3 DNA reads TGCGCCAGCAGCTTAGAATCCTCACCCCTCCACCTT.

On this clonotype itself: One end of the junction does not line up with germline, which may come from a read error. CDR3 DNA: TGCAGTGCTAGAGATCGGGTAGCGGGGGGAGGTCGAGAGCCCCAGTACTTC. It translates to CSARDRVAGGGREPQYF. The rearrangement joins TRBV20-1 to TRBJ2-5; TRBD2 agrees at 10 bases. Germline CDR1 is DFQATT and CDR2 is SNEGSKA (reference sequence). The CDR3 has 17 residues.

The chain recombines TRBV7-8 with TRBJ2-6; D is possibly TRBD2 (6 bases). The CDR3 extends over 18 amino acids. Trimming pared 8 bases from V and 0 bases from J, leaving 20 bases between. In germline, CDR1 is SGHVS, CDR2 FQNEAQ. CDR3 sequence: CASGGEWGESSGANVLTF. In nucleotides, the CDR3 is TGTGCCAGCGGCGGAGAGTGGGGGGAGAGCTCTGGGGCCAACGTCCTGACTTTC.

This clonotype was seen once. Just one base apart from a much larger clone, this may be a read error. This chain links TRBV12-3 or TRBV12-4 with TRBJ2-3; a possible D gene is TRBD1 (6 bases). The CDR3 has 16 amino acids. The ends were cut back, 5 bases at V and 4 bases at J, with 19 bases in the middle. The CDR3 sequence is CASSLSSGGGADTQYF. The CDR3 coding sequence is TGTGCCAGCAGTCTTTCTTCTGGGGGCGGCGCAGATACGCAGTATTTT.

This clonotype has at least ten counts. The gene calls are TRBV11-3 and TRBJ2-1; a possible D gene is TRBD2 (5 bases). This CDR3 region has 16 residues. Trimming pared 5 bases from V and 0 bases from J, leaving 14 bases between. Per germline, CDR1 SGHNT and CDR2 YENEEA. CDR3 region: CASSPSSGSSYNEQFF. Here the CDR3 DNA reads TGTGCCAGCAGCCCCAGTAGTGGGAGCTCCTACAATGAGCAGTTCTTC.

Worth noting for this clonotype: A read error may be the cause here, since a much bigger clone is one base away. The V gene is TRBV19, the J gene TRBJ1-5, with D unresolved. The germline V and J ends were trimmed by 5 bases and 4 bases, with 9 bases remaining between them. There are 13 residues in the CDR3. Germline loops: CDR1 LNHDA, CDR2 SQIVND (reference sequence). The CDR3 DNA reads as TGTGCCAGTAGTCCCGACACTAATCAGCCCCAGCATTTT. It specifies CASSPDTNQPQHF.

This clonotype was seen a few times. This rearrangement joins TRBV18 to TRBJ2-7; perhaps TRBD2 as D (6 bases). The CDR3 is made up of 16 amino acids. Germline V gene data show CDR1 as KGHSH and CDR2 as LQKENI. V was clipped by 2 bases and J by 2 bases, with 16 bases between them. This CDR3 reads CASSPEAAGLPYEQYF. As DNA, the CDR3 is TGTGCCAGCTCACCAGAGGCGGCGGGGCTCCCCTACGAGCAGTACTTC.

As for this clonotype: This may be a read error, as it is one base from a much larger clone. The rearrangement links TRBV7-9 to TRBJ1-1; D possibly corresponds to TRBD1 (6 bases). Germline V gives CDR1 SEHNR, CDR2 FQNEAQ (reference sequence). The CDR3 is 15 amino acids. As DNA, the CDR3 is TGTGCCACCAGCTTAGCACAGGGACTGGACACTGAAGCTTTCTTT. Translating it yields CATSLAQGLDTEAFF.

In this sample, this clonotype turned up many times. V is TRBV6-5 and J is TRBJ1-2, with TRBD1 identical over 8 bases. The CDR3 contains 16 residues. Germline loops: CDR1 MNHEY, CDR2 SVGAGI. J was trimmed by 4 bases and V by 5 bases; bases with no gene match: 12. The CDR3 DNA sequence: TGTGCCAGCAGTACTGGACAGGGCATAGCTGTCTATGGCTACACCTTC. As protein: CASSTGQGIAVYGYTF.